A single sample gave rise to the 14 T cell receptor beta chains below, sequenced in a study of blood T cell repertoires in COVID-19. Clones were sequenced by immunoSEQ multiplex PCR, and TCRdb holds only the in-frame ones, with some missing. The sample holds 130,000 or so clones; roughly 89% are singletons and the top ten take roughly 18%. Sequences were obtained from peripheral blood. These receptors all come from a middle-aged man with active or convalescent COVID-19.

The V and J genes are TRBV27 and TRBJ2-7, with 8 bases aligning to TRBD2. After removal of 3 bases from V and 0 bases from J, the junction contained 7 bases not matched to a gene. This CDR3 has 16 amino acids. In germline, CDR1 is MNHEY, CDR2 SMNVEV (reference sequence). The CDR3, as DNA: TGTGCCAGCAGTTTTAGTAAACTAGCGGCCTCCTACGAGCAGTACTTC. Translating it yields CASSFSKLAASYEQYF.

The sample holds one count of this clone. The rearrangement links TRBV28 to TRBJ2-7; the match to TRBD2 covers 11 bases. The CDR3 spans 17 residues. Germline CDR1 is MDHEN and CDR2 is SYDVKM. Germline trimming cut 3 bases from V and 5 bases from J; bases unmatched to any gene: 12. The CDR3 reads CASSFLAGGSGSHEQYF. The CDR3 DNA follows: TGTGCCAGCAGTTTCCTAGCGGGAGGTTCGGGTAGCCACGAGCAGTACTTC.

The chain uses TRBV30 and TRBJ2-6, with D maybe TRBD1 (6 bases). Trimming shortened V by 2 bases and J by 0 bases, and 20 bases separated the two germline ends. The germline CDR1 and CDR2 sequences are GTSNPN and SVGIG (reference sequence). The CDR3 consists of 19 residues. CDR3: CAWSTKRGGSSSGANVLTF. CDR3 nucleotides: TGTGCCTGGAGTACGAAGCGTGGGGGCTCGAGCTCTGGGGCCAACGTCCTGACTTTC.

J is TRBJ2-1 and V is TRBV19; 11 bases are shared with TRBD2. The CDR3 is 15 amino acids. Germline values: CDR1 LNHDA, CDR2 SQIVND (reference sequence). Germline trimming cut 6 bases from V and 9 bases from J; bases unmatched to any gene: 10. The CDR3 loop reads CASSNTSGSDGEQFF. The CDR3 bases are TGTGCCAGTAGCAACACTAGCGGGAGTGATGGTGAGCAGTTCTTC.

The genes are TRBV5-5 and TRBJ2-1; 9 nucleotides align to TRBD2. The V gene's germline CDR1 is SGHKS and CDR2 YYEKEE (reference sequence). The CDR3 spans 15 residues. V gave up 2 bases and J gave up 9 bases; unmatched junction bases: 9. The CDR3 DNA sequence: TGTGCCAGCAGCTTTGGATCGCGGGGGGGCACTGAGCAGTTCTTC. Its translation is CASSFGSRGGTEQFF.

This clone was seen just once. The genes are TRBV24-1 and TRBJ1-1; D gene uncertain. The germline V gene has CDR1 KGHDR and CDR2 SFDVKD. Trimming cost V 3 bases and J 1 base, with 11 bases left between them. The CDR3 covers 15 residues. CDR3 amino acids: CATSDGIPGNTEAFF. As DNA, the CDR3 is TGTGCCACCAGTGATGGAATCCCAGGGAACACTGAAGCTTTCTTT.

The V and J genes are TRBV27 and TRBJ2-7; D not certain. V gave up 2 bases and J gave up 6 bases, with 8 bases separating them. Germline CDR1 MNHEY, CDR2 SMNVEV (reference sequence). This CDR3 comprises 12 residues. Here the CDR3 DNA reads TGTGCCAGCAGTTTACGGGTTCCCGAGCAGTACTTC. It is translated as CASSLRVPEQYF.

The chain joins TRBV7-8 to TRBJ2-1; 12 bases match TRBD2. Germline values: CDR1 SGHVS, CDR2 FQNEAQ. Unmatched junction bases numbered 9, after V lost 8 bases and J lost 7 bases. The CDR3 extends over 15 amino acids. The CDR3 sequence is CASQRTSGVLNEQFF. As DNA, the CDR3 is TGTGCCAGCCAGAGGACTAGCGGGGTTTTGAATGAGCAGTTCTTC.

The V call is TRBV21-1, the J call TRBJ2-7; TRBD1, the D gene given by the table, was not confirmed from the DNA. TRBV21-1 is flagged as a pseudogene. The CDR3 covers 14 residues. For the CDR3, the DNA is TGTGCCAGCAGCAAAGCGATGGACAGCTACGAGCAGTACTTC. Its translation: CASSKAMDSYEQYF.

The rearrangement uses TRBV24-1 and TRBJ1-2; D possibly corresponds to TRBD1 (5 bases). Germline V gene lookup returns CDR1 KGHDR and CDR2 SFDVKD. V was pared by 4 bases and J by 0 bases, with 14 bases between. This CDR3 region has 16 residues. The CDR3 loop reads CATSDPLQGTNYGYTF. As DNA, the CDR3 is TGTGCCACCAGTGACCCCCTTCAGGGAACTAACTATGGCTACACCTTC.

The gene calls are TRBV28 and TRBJ2-5, with D possibly matching TRBD2 (6 bases). CDR1 and CDR2 (germline): MDHEN, SYDVKM. V shed 4 bases and J shed 3 bases, with 9 bases lying between them. CDR3 length equals 13 residues. CDR3 DNA sequence: TGTGCCAGCAGTTCCAGACTAGAAGAGACCCAGTACTTC. It encodes CASSSRLEETQYF.

This sequence joins TRBV25-1 and TRBJ2-4; 13 bases line up with TRBD2. This CDR3 is 18 amino acids long. The germline CDR1 and CDR2 sequences are MGHDK and SYGVNS. Trimming removed 1 base from V and 8 bases from J; junction bases left unmatched: 11. The CDR3 loop reads CASSESFTSGGALDIQYF. DNA for the CDR3: TGTGCCAGCAGTGAATCTTTTACTAGCGGGGGGGCTCTGGACATTCAGTACTTC.

This chain links TRBV24-1 with TRBJ2-7; 8 nucleotides agree with TRBD1. Trimming cost V 0 bases and J 2 bases; bases outside gene matches: 8. Per germline, CDR1 KGHDR and CDR2 SFDVKD. The CDR3 has 17 amino acids. CDR3 protein: CATSDLHPDRGTYEQYF. The CDR3 DNA follows: TGTGCCACCAGTGATTTGCACCCTGACAGGGGAACCTACGAGCAGTACTTC.

The chain employs TRBV5-6 and TRBJ2-3, with TRBD2 identical over 14 bases. V gave up 5 bases and J gave up 3 bases; unmatched junction bases: 5. The germline CDR1 and CDR2 sequences are SGHDT and YYEEEE. The CDR3 extends over 16 amino acids. For the CDR3, the DNA is TGTGCCAGCAGGACTAGCGGGAGGGCAGGGACAGATACGCAGTATTTT. Protein product: CASRTSGRAGTDTQYF.